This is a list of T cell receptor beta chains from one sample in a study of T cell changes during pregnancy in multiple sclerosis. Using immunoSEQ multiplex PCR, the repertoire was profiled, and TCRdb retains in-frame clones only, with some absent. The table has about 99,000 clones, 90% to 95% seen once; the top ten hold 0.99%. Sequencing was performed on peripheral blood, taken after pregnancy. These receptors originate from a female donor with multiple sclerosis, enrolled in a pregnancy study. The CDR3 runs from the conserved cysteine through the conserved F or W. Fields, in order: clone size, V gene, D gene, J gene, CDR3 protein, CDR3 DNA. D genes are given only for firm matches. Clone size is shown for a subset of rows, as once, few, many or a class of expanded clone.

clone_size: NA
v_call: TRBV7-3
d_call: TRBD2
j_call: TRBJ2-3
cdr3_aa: CASSSGAGTSGSTDTQYF
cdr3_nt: TGTGCCAGCAGCTCCGGGGCGGGGACTAGCGGAAGCACAGATACGCAGTATTTT

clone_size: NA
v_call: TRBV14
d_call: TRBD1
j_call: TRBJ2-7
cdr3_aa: CASSQRRPGQGDYEQYF
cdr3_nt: TGTGCCAGCAGCCAACGACGACCGGGACAGGGGGATTACGAGCAGTACTTC

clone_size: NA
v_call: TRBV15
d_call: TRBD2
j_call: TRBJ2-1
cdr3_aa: CATSRDDLAGGSYNEQFF
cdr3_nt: TGTGCCACCAGCAGAGATGACCTAGCGGGAGGATCCTACAATGAGCAGTTCTTC

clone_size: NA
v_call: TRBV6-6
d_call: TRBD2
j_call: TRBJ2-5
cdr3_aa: CASSLAGTPAETQYF
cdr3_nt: TGTGCCAGCAGTCTAGCGGGAACCCCCGCTGAGACCCAGTACTTC

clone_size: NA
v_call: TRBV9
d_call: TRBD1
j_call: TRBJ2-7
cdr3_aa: CASSVVGGRGEQYF
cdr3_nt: TGTGCCAGCAGCGTAGTAGGGGGCAGGGGCGAGCAGTACTTC

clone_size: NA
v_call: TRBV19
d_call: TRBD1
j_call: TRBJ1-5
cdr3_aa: CASSISGTGTHQPQHF
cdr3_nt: TGTGCCAGTAGTATATCCGGGACAGGGACTCATCAGCCCCAGCATTTT

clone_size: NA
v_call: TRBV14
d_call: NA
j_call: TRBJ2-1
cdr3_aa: CASSQDGLGRGSYNEQFF
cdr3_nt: TGTGCCAGCAGCCAAGACGGATTGGGCAGGGGCTCCTACAATGAGCAGTTCTTC

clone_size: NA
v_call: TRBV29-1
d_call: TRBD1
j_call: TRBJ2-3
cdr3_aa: CSVSGTGGPADTQYF
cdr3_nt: TGCAGCGTCTCCGGGACAGGGGGTCCGGCAGATACGCAGTATTTT

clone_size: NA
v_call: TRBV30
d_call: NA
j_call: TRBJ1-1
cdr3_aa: CAWSYKQNTEAFF
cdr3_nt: TGTGCCTGGAGTTATAAACAGAACACTGAAGCTTTCTTT

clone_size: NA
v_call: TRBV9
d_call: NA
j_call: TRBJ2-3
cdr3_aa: CASSVKGLTDTQYF
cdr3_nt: TGTGCCAGCAGCGTAAAGGGACTGACAGATACGCAGTATTTT

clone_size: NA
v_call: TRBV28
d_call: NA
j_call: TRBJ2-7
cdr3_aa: CASSSQVGTGGEQYF
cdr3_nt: TGTGCCAGCAGTTCCCAGGTCGGGACTGGAGGCGAGCAGTACTTC

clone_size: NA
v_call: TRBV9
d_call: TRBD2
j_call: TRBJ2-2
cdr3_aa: CASSVGGLAGDRTGELFF
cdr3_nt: TGTGCCAGCAGCGTAGGAGGACTAGCGGGAGATCGTACCGGGGAGCTGTTTTTT

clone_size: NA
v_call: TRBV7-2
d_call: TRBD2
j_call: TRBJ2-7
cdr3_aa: CASSITRPGLAGSNYEQYF
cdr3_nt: TGTGCCAGCAGCATCACACGGCCGGGACTAGCGGGCTCAAACTACGAGCAGTACTTC

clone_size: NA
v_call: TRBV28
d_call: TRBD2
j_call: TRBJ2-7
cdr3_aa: CASSSGREFYEQYF
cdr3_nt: TGTGCCAGCAGCTCGGGGCGGGAGTTCTACGAGCAGTACTTC

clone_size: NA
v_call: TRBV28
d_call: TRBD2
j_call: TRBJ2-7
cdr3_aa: CASSLSVALAASSYEQYF
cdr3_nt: TGTGCCAGCAGTTTATCGGTAGCACTAGCGGCAAGCTCCTACGAGCAGTACTTC

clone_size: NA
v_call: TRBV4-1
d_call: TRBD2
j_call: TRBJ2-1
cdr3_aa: CASSQDEGRGRAYNEQFF
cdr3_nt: TGCGCCAGCAGCCAAGATGAAGGGCGCGGGAGGGCCTACAATGAGCAGTTCTTC

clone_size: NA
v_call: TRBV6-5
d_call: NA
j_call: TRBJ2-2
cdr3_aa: CASSYGSSSTGELFF
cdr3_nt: TGTGCCAGCAGTTACGGGTCTAGCTCAACCGGGGAGCTGTTTTTT

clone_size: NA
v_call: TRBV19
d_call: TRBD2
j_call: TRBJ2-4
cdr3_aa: CASRGLGQNIQYF
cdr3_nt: TGTGCCAGTAGGGGACTAGGTCAAAACATTCAGTACTTC

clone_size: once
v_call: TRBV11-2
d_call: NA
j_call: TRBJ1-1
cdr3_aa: CASSQTQNTEAFF
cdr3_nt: TGTGCCAGCAGCCAGACACAGAACACTGAAGCTTTCTTT

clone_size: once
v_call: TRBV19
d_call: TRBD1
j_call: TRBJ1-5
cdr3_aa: CASRDRGEYSNQPQHF
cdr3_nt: TGTGCCAGCCGGGACAGGGGAGAATATAGCAATCAGCCCCAGCATTTT

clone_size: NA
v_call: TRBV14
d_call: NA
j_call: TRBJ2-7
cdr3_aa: CASSQDGGRQTYEQYF
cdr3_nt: TGTGCCAGCAGCCAAGATGGAGGACGGCAAACCTACGAGCAGTACTTC

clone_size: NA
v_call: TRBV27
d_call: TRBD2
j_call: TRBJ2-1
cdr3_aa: CASSFRAGNYNEQFF
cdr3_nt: TGTGCCAGCAGTTTCCGAGCGGGGAACTACAATGAGCAGTTCTTC

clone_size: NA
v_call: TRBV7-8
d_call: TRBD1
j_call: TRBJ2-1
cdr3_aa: CASSLGGTGKWNEQFF
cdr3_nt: TGTGCCAGCAGCTTAGGAGGGACAGGGAAATGGAATGAGCAGTTCTTC

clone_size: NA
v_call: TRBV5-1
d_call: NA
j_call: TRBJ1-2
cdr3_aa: CASSFGGEGYGYTF
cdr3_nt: TGCGCCAGCAGCTTCGGGGGGGAAGGCTATGGCTACACCTTC

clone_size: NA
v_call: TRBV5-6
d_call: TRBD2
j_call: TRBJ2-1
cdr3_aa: CASSFGTSGSDEQFF
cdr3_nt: TGTGCCAGCAGCTTTGGGACTAGCGGGAGTGATGAGCAGTTCTTC

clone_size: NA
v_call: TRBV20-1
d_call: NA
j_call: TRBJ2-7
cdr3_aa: CSAGQYEQYF
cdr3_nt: TGCAGTGCTGGACAGTACGAGCAGTACTTC

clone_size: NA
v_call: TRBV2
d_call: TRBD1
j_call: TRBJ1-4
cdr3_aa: CASRGSGTGREKLFF
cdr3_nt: TGTGCCAGCAGGGGGAGCGGGACAGGGCGAGAAAAACTGTTTTTT

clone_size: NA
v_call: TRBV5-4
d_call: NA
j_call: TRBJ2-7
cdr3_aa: CASSLGPSREQYF
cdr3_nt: TGTGCCAGCAGCTTGGGGCCATCGAGGGAGCAGTACTTC

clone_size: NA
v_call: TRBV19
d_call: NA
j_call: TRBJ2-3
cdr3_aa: CASSIGGFKTDTQYF
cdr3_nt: TGTGCCAGTAGTATAGGCGGGTTTAAGACAGATACGCAGTATTTT

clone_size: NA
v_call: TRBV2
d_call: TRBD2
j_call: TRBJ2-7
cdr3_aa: CASRPVGAGAYEQYF
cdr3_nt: TGTGCCAGCAGGCCGGTCGGGGCGGGGGCCTACGAGCAGTACTTC

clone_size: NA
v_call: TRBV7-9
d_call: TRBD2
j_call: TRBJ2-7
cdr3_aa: CASSVAGAYEQYF
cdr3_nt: TGTGCCAGCTCTGTAGCGGGAGCCTACGAGCAGTACTTC

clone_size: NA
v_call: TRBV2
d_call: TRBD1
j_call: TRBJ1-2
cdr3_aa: CASSVLTGAAGYTF
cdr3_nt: TGTGCCAGCAGTGTCCTAACAGGGGCAGCTGGCTACACCTTC

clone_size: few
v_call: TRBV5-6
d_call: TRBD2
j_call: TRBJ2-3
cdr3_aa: CASSSVTSGRVDTQYF
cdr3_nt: TGTGCCAGCAGCTCGGTGACTAGCGGGAGGGTCGATACGCAGTATTTT

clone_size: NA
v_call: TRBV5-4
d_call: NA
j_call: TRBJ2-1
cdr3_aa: CASSSGHQSSYNEQFF
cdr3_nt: TGTGCCAGCAGCTCGGGACATCAAAGCTCCTACAATGAGCAGTTCTTC

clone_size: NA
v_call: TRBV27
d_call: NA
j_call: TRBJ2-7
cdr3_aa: CASHRTGDSYEQYF
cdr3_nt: TGTGCCAGTCACCGGACGGGAGACTCCTACGAGCAGTACTTC

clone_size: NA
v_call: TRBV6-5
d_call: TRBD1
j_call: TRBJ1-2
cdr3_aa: CASSYSVGRGVFGYTF
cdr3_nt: TGTGCCAGCAGTTACTCCGTCGGCAGGGGGGTCTTTGGCTACACCTTC

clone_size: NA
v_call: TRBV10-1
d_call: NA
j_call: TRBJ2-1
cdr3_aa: CASSVRADNEQFF
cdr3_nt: TGCGCCAGCAGTGTGCGAGCGGACAATGAGCAGTTCTTC

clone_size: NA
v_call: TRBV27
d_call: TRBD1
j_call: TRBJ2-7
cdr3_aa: CASSFGQGDYEQYF
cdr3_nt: TGTGCCAGCAGCTTTGGACAGGGGGACTACGAGCAGTACTTC

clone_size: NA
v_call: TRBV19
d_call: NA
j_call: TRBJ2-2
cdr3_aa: CASSIQGTGELFF
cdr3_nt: TGTGCCAGTAGTATCCAGGGTACCGGGGAGCTGTTTTTT

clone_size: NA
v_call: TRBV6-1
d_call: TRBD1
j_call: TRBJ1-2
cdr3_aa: CASSEDRGRYGYTF
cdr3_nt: TGTGCCAGCAGTGAAGACAGGGGTCGCTATGGCTACACCTTC

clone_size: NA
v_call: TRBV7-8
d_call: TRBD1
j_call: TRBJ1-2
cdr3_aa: CASSFSADRGYGYTF
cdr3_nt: TGTGCCAGCAGCTTCTCTGCGGACAGGGGGTATGGCTACACCTTC

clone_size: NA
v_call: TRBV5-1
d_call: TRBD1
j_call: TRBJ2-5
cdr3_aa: CASKRTGKETQYF
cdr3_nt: TGCGCCAGCAAGAGGACAGGTAAAGAGACCCAGTACTTC

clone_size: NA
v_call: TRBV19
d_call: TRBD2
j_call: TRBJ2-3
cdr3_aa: CASSLHGGTSGTDTQYF
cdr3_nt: TGTGCCAGTAGTCTCCATGGGGGGACTAGCGGCACAGATACGCAGTATTTT

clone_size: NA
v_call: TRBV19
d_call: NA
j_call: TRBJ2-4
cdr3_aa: CASSIGEAKNIQYF
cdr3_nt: TGTGCCAGTAGTATAGGGGAGGCCAAAAACATTCAGTACTTC

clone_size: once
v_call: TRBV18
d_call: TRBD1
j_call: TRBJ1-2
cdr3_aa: CASSPGNRGRGGYTF
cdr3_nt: TGTGCCAGCTCACCTGGCAACAGGGGGCGCGGTGGCTACACCTTC

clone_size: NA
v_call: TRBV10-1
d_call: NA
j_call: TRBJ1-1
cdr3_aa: CASSDGTEAFF
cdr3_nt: TGCGCCAGCAGTGACGGGACTGAAGCTTTCTTT

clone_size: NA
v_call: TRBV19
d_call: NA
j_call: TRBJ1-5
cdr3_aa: CASSMVGGSNQPQHF
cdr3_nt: TGTGCCAGTAGTATGGTGGGAGGAAGCAATCAGCCCCAGCATTTT

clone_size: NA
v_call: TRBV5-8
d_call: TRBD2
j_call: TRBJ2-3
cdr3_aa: CASSSGLAPNTDTQYF
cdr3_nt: TGTGCCAGCAGCTCTGGACTAGCACCAAACACAGATACGCAGTATTTT

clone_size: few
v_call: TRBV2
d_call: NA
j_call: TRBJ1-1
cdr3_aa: CASSEVRTTEAFF
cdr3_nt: TGTGCCAGCAGTGAAGTGAGGACAACCGAAGCTTTCTTT

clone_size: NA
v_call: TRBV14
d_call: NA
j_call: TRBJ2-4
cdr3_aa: CASSQATGRDYIQYF
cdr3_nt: TGTGCCAGCAGCCAAGCAACAGGGCGTGATTACATTCAGTACTTC

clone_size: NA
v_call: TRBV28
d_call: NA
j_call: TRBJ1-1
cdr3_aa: CASSLWSGGAGVGAFF
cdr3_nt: TGTGCCAGCAGTTTATGGTCCGGGGGGGCGGGCGTGGGAGCTTTCTTT

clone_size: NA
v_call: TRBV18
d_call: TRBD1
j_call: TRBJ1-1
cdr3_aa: CASSPEQGMNTEAFF
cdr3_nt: TGTGCCAGCTCACCCGAACAGGGGATGAACACTGAAGCTTTCTTT

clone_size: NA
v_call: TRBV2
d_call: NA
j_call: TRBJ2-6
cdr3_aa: CASSEQGRSGANVLTF
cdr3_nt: TGTGCCAGCAGTGAACAGGGCCGTTCTGGGGCCAACGTCCTGACTTTC

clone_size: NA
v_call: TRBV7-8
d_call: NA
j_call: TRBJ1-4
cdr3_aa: CASSPGTLTNEKLFF
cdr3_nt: TGTGCCAGCAGCCCAGGGACACTAACTAATGAAAAACTGTTTTTT

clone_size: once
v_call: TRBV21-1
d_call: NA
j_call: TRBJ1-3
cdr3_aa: CASTPTGDSSSGNTIYF
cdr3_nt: TGTGCCAGCACCCCAACGGGGGACAGCAGCTCTGGAAACACCATATATTTT

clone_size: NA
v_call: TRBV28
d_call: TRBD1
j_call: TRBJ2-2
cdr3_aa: CASRPADRGGRAGELFF
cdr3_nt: TGTGCCAGCAGACCCGCGGACAGGGGAGGTCGCGCCGGGGAGCTGTTTTTT

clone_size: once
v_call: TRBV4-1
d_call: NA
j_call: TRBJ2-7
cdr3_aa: CASSQVSPIHYEQYF
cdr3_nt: TGCGCCAGCAGCCAAGTTAGTCCCATTCACTACGAGCAGTACTTC